The 28 T cell receptor beta chains below all came from one sample that was sequenced in a study of naive and memory T cell subsets (dated by TCRdb to 2017 to 2019). The treatment or condition label for this specimen denotes: skin biopsy from PPD injection site in Mantoux-positive individual. A robust, sensitive protocol for the amplification, sequencing and analysis of TCRs was described in the study, in which 3' ligation of a UMI-containing oligonucleotide to TCR cDNA was used. Libraries were constructed by UMI-ligation and nested PCR. Sequencing used an Illumina MiSeq. The ligated cDNA was amplified in four rounds of PCR with nested alpha and beta constant region primers together with the SP2 primer. TCRdb reprocessing: public reads trimmed at Q25 with fastp, clones called with MiXCR, in-frame beta chains kept. Identical CDR3 proteins give one entry, which carries the most common genes and DNA. This sample comprises about 37,000 distinct CDR3 sequences, roughly 9.6% of them detected only once. The top ten clones comprise around 3.9% of the sample.

The specimen was skin, collected from a tuberculin skin test site. Receptor source: an adult in good health.

Judged by abundance, this clonotype is medium-sized (0.01 to 0.1%). This sequence joins TRBV29-1 and TRBJ2-4, with TRBD1 matching over 9 bases. V was clipped by 4 bases and J by 0 bases; unmatched bases: 4. CDR1 is SQVTM and CDR2 is ANQGSEA in the germline V gene. The CDR3 consists of 15 residues. The CDR3 region has the DNA TGCAGCGTTGGGGGACAGGGACGAGCCAAAAACATTCAGTACTTC. Translation: CSVGGQGRAKNIQYF. Full variable domain (remainder filled in from reference TRBV29-1 and TRBJ2-4): SAVISQKPSRDICQRGTSLTIQCQVDSQVTMMFWYRQQPGQSLTLIATANQGSEATYESGFVIDKFPISRPNLTFSTLTVSNMSPEDSSIYLCSVGGQGRAKNIQYFGAGTRLSVL.

The chain couples TRBV7-9 to TRBJ2-7, with D perhaps matching TRBD1 (8 bases). Germline V gene data show CDR1 as SEHNR and CDR2 as FQNEAQ (reference sequence). V was cut by 1 base and J by 2 bases, with 12 bases left in between. CDR3 length: 15 amino acids. CDR3 loop: CASSLDRGGTYEQYF. CDR3 DNA sequence: TGTGCCAGCAGCTTAGACAGGGGGGGGACCTACGAGCAGTACTTC. The full variable domain, with the rest looked up from reference TRBV7-9 and TRBJ2-7, is DTGVSQNPRHKITKRGQNVTFRCDPISEHNRLYWYRQTLGQGPEFLTYFQNEAQLEKSRLLSDRFSAERPKGSFSTLEIQRTEQGDSAMYLCASSLDRGGTYEQYFGPGTRLTVT.

This clonotype was seen only a few times. V usage is TRBV5-1 and J usage is TRBJ1-5; the D gene is possibly TRBD1 (5 bases). V was cut by 4 bases and J by 4 bases, with 12 bases left in between. The CDR3 extends over 14 amino acids. Germline values: CDR1 SGHRS, CDR2 YFSETQ. The CDR3 region is CASSQDGGNQPQHF. Here the CDR3 DNA reads TGCGCCAGCAGCCAGGACGGGGGTAATCAGCCCCAGCATTTT.

The sample holds a few counts of this clonotype. The V and J genes are TRBV6-6 and TRBJ1-1; 8 bases are a match to TRBD1. The CDR3 has 15 amino acids. Trimming removed 2 bases from V and 1 base from J; junction bases left unmatched: 3. Germline V gene lookup returns CDR1 MNHNY and CDR2 SVGAGI (reference sequence). The DNA for the CDR3 is TGTGCCAGCAGTTACCCACAGGGGGGGAACACTGAAGCTTTCTTT. As protein: CASSYPQGGNTEAFF.

There are a few counts of this clonotype. This chain links TRBV12-5 with TRBJ1-6; D remains ambiguous. V was shortened by 5 bases and J by 7 bases, with 12 bases between the two germline ends. The CDR3 consists of 14 residues. Germline V CDR1 and CDR2: LGHNT, FRNRAP. CDR3 nucleotides: TGTGCTAGTGGTCGTCGGGTATCCAATTCACCCCTCCACTTT. It specifies CASGRRVSNSPLHF. Full variable domain (remainder filled in from reference TRBV12-5 and TRBJ1-6): DARVTQTPRHKVTEMGQEVTMRCQPILGHNTVFWYRQTMMQGLELLAYFRNRAPLDDSGMPKDRFSAEMPDATLATLKIQPSEPRDSAVYFCASGRRVSNSPLHFGNGTRLTVT.

This clonotype was counted at least ten times. The chain combines TRBV11-3 with TRBJ2-7; D perhaps matches TRBD2 (6 bases). CDR1 and CDR2 from the germline V gene are SGHNT and YENEEA. The CDR3 runs to 11 residues. V was cut by 5 bases and J by 12 bases, with 14 bases left in between. The CDR3: CASSDMGGLYF. In DNA form, the CDR3 reads TGTGCCAGCAGCGACATGGGGGGACTGTACTTC.

The gene calls are TRBV10-2 and TRBJ2-2, with D unresolved. V lost 9 bases, J lost 7 bases, and 12 bases lay in between. Germline CDR1 WSHSY, CDR2 SAAADI. This CDR3 comprises 12 residues. DNA for the CDR3: TGCGCCAGTAAAATGACTGGCGGGGAGCTGTTTTTT. It codes for CASKMTGGELFF.

This clonotype was counted only a few times. V and J are TRBV20-1 and TRBJ2-2, with D unclear. The CDR3 is 15 amino acids. Germline-derived CDR1 and CDR2 are DFQATT and SNEGSKA (reference sequence). Trimming took off 6 bases at V and 4 bases at J, with 18 bases between the two ends. In nucleotides, the CDR3 is TGCAGTGCCCCAGGTTTCGGTGGAGTCACCGGGGAGCTGTTTTTT. Amino acids: CSAPGFGGVTGELFF.

This clonotype was observed at least ten times. V is TRBV27 and J is TRBJ2-7; 8 bases are shared with TRBD2. CDR1 MNHEY and CDR2 SMNVEV come from the germline V gene (reference sequence). J gave up 4 bases and V 3 bases, and 8 bases lay outside the gene matches. This CDR3 comprises 15 residues. The CDR3 DNA follows: TGTGCCAGCAGTTTCTCCAGCGGGAGTGAGTACGAGCAGTACTTC. Residues: CASSFSSGSEYEQYF.

This clonotype was picked up many times. V usage is TRBV20-1 and J usage is TRBJ1-1; D is uncertain. CDR3 length: 13 amino acids. V dropped 6 bases and J dropped 1 base, with 12 bases sitting between them. Germline lookup yields CDR1 DFQATT and CDR2 SNEGSKA (reference sequence). The DNA for the CDR3 is TGCAGTGCCCAGGACGGTTCGAACACTGAAGCTTTCTTT. Its protein product is CSAQDGSNTEAFF.

This clonotype has more than one count but fewer than ten. This chain joins TRBV27 and TRBJ1-2, with 10 positions matching TRBD1. This CDR3 is built from 14 residues. The germline CDR1 and CDR2 sequences are MNHEY and SMNVEV (reference sequence). J lost 3 bases, V lost 5 bases, and 3 bases had no gene match. CDR3 DNA: TGTGCCAGCAGTCCCGGGACAGGGGACTATGGCTACACCTTC. Protein sequence: CASSPGTGDYGYTF.

There are many counts of this clonotype. The J gene is TRBJ2-4, the V gene TRBV3-1; TRBD1 aligns across 8 bases. Losses at the gene ends were 6 bases for V and 2 bases for J; bases not matched to a gene: 6. CDR1 and CDR2 (germline): LGHDT, YNNKEL (reference sequence). The CDR3 is 15 amino acids. The CDR3 is CASRAGGATKNIQYF. Here the CDR3 DNA reads TGTGCCAGCAGGGCAGGGGGCGCAACCAAAAACATTCAGTACTTC.

This clonotype was recorded at least ten times. The chain recombines TRBV16 with TRBJ1-6, with D uncertain. Germline V lookup: CDR1 KGHSY, CDR2 FQNENV. V was cut by 0 bases and J by 7 bases, with 10 bases left in between. This CDR3 has 15 amino acids. CDR3 nucleotides: TGTGCCAGCAGCCAATCGAGCGGGGTCAATTCACCCCTCCACTTT. Its protein is CASSQSSGVNSPLHF.

The sample holds a few counts of this clonotype. The chain has TRBV28 and TRBJ1-4, with TRBD1 matching over 9 bases. CDR1 MDHEN and CDR2 SYDVKM come from the germline V gene. V dropped 7 bases and J dropped 7; count of bases not matched to a gene: 13. This CDR3 is 16 amino acids long. The CDR3 loop is CASTAPGTGKGEKLFF. For the CDR3, the DNA is TGTGCCAGCACTGCCCCTGGGACAGGGAAGGGTGAAAAACTGTTTTTT.

The chain carries TRBV5-1 and TRBJ2-7, with a possible D match to TRBD1 (6 bases). The germline V gene has CDR1 SGHRS and CDR2 YFSETQ. The CDR3 length is 13 residues. V dropped 1 base and J dropped 5 bases, with 10 bases sitting between them. This CDR3 reads CASSLTGKDEQYF. CDR3 nucleotide sequence: TGCGCCAGCAGCTTGACAGGGAAGGACGAGCAGTACTTC. Combining the CDR3 with reference TRBV5-1 and TRBJ2-7 gives the whole variable domain KAGVTQTPRYLIKTRGQQVTLSCSPISGHRSVSWYQQTPGQGLQFLFEYFSETQRNKGNFPGRFSGRQFSNSRSEMNVSTLELGDSALYLCASSLTGKDEQYFGPGTRLTVT.

This clonotype was picked up many times. The chain carries TRBV27 and TRBJ2-7; D uncertain. Germline V gene sequence: CDR1 MNHEY, CDR2 SMNVEV (reference sequence). This CDR3 has 14 amino acids. Deletions cut 5 bases from V and 3 bases from J, with 14 bases between. In DNA form, the CDR3 reads TGTGCCAGCAGTATCCTAGGTCCGATCTACGAGCAGTACTTC. This translates into CASSILGPIYEQYF.

This clonotype showed up many times. The chain uses TRBV20-1 and TRBJ2-5; 9 bases line up with TRBD1. This CDR3 is 12 amino acids long. Germline-derived CDR1 and CDR2 are DFQATT and SNEGSKA (reference sequence). The trim removed 6 bases at V and 4 bases at J, leaving 3 bases unmatched. The CDR3 loop reads CSARTGVETQYF. CDR3 DNA sequence: TGCAGTGCACGGACAGGGGTAGAGACCCAGTACTTC.

This clonotype came up many times. The chain employs TRBV21-1 and TRBJ1-5; the table assigns TRBD1, which was not confirmed against the DNA. TRBV21-1 is tagged as a pseudogene. This CDR3 comprises 13 residues. This CDR3 is CASPTGEDQPQHF. CDR3 nucleotide sequence: TGTGCCAGCCCAACAGGAGAGGATCAGCCCCAGCATTTT.

The chain employs TRBV28 and TRBJ1-6; 9 positions agree with TRBD1. The ends lost 3 bases at V and 9 bases at J; junction bases unmatched: 12. Per the germline V gene, CDR1 is MDHEN and CDR2 is SYDVKM. The CDR3 sequence is 17 residues long. The DNA of the CDR3 is TGTGCCAGCAGTTTCCAAGGACAGGGGCTCGGAATTTCACCCCTCCACTTT. This codes for CASSFQGQGLGISPLHF.

This clonotype was detected ten times or more. The V gene is TRBV6-1, the J gene TRBJ1-4; TRBD1 might be the D (5 bases). The V gene lost 6 bases and the J gene lost 8 bases, with 16 bases spanning the gap. The V gene's germline CDR1 is MNHNS and CDR2 SASEGT. The CDR3 is 14 residues long. This chain's CDR3 is CASSPAGRDEKLFF. The CDR3 nucleotides are TGTGCCAGCAGCCCAGCGGGACGGGACGAAAAACTGTTTTTT.

Note on this clonotype: The junction does not match germline at one end; this may be a read error. V gene TRBV20-1 combines with J gene TRBJ1-2; tentatively, D is TRBD1 (5 bases). Germline CDR1 and CDR2: DFQATT and SNEGSKA (reference sequence). The CDR3 extends over 12 amino acids. The CDR3 sequence is CSAPDRFYGDTF. CDR3 sequence (DNA): TGCAGTGCCCCAGACAGATTCTATGGCGACACCTTC.

This clonotype was detected only a few times. The chain couples TRBV28 to TRBJ2-3, with 12 bases identical to TRBD2. V lost 5 bases, J lost 5 bases, and 11 bases stayed unmatched. The CDR3 sequence is 17 residues long. Germline CDR1 reads MDHEN; CDR2 reads SYDVKM. Here the CDR3 reads CASSPIGLAGIEDTQYF. The CDR3 nucleotides are TGTGCCAGCAGTCCGATCGGACTAGCGGGGATTGAAGATACGCAGTATTTT.

The chain uses TRBV25-1 and TRBJ1-1; a weak D match, TRBD1 (5 bases). The germline V gene encodes CDR1 MGHDK and CDR2 SYGVNS. The CDR3 spans 17 residues. The V end lost 4 bases, the J end lost 1 base, and 19 bases lay between the germline ends. The CDR3: CASSVSSGAPGNTEAFF. CDR3 sequence (DNA): TGTGCCAGCAGTGTTAGTAGCGGGGCGCCGGGGAACACTGAAGCTTTCTTT.

A word on this clonotype: A much larger clone lies a single base off, so this may be a read error. This chain links TRBV4-1 with TRBJ2-1; the match to TRBD2 covers 7 bases. The CDR3 spans 14 residues. V was pared by 8 bases and J by 3 bases, with 7 bases of the junction left unmatched. CDR1 and CDR2 from the germline V gene are MGHRA and YSYEKL. The CDR3: CASGRESSYNEQFF. The CDR3 bases are TGCGCCAGCGGGAGGGAGAGCAGCTACAATGAGCAGTTCTTC.

This clonotype was seen at least ten times. The rearrangement joins TRBV27 to TRBJ1-4, with no clear D. The CDR3 runs to 12 residues. Trimming cost V 6 bases and J 7 bases, with 9 bases left between them. Germline CDR1 reads MNHEY; CDR2 reads SMNVEV (reference sequence). For the CDR3, the DNA is TGTGCCAGCAGGCGGACGGGTGAAAAACTGTTTTTT. This translates into CASRRTGEKLFF.

The gene calls are TRBV6-6 and TRBJ1-1; D call uncertain. The CDR3 spans 15 residues. Germline assignment: CDR1 MNHNY and CDR2 SVGAGI (reference sequence). V was shortened by 5 bases and J by 0 bases, with 13 bases between the two germline ends. The CDR3 DNA reads as TGTGCCAGCAGTCCGACAATGGCGATGAACACTGAAGCTTTCTTT. Translation: CASSPTMAMNTEAFF.

This CDR3 reads CASSEVRSRDTIYF. The CDR3, as DNA: TGTGCCAGCAGTGAAGTTAGGTCTAGGGACACCATATATTTT. This chain connects TRBV6-1 to TRBJ1-3; D is undetermined. With 1 base removed from V and 8 bases from J, the gap between germline ends came to 12 bases. The CDR3 totals 14 residues. Germline V gene data show CDR1 as MNHNS and CDR2 as SASEGT.

This clonotype was found many times. The V and J genes are TRBV12-3 or TRBV12-4 and TRBJ2-7; 11 bases are a match to TRBD1. There are 14 residues in the CDR3. V gave up 5 bases and J gave up 7 bases; unmatched junction bases: 7. The CDR3 sequence is CASSHGQGAEEQYF. The DNA for the CDR3 is TGTGCCAGCAGTCACGGACAGGGGGCTGAAGAGCAGTACTTC.